This T cell receptor beta chain stems from a study of T-cell reconstitution after alpha-beta-depleted transplantation in children (dated by TCRdb to the mid-2010s). General notes on the study: Using TCR repertoire profiling, the study followed T-cell immune reconstitution in a quantitative way in children after TCRalphabeta/CD19-depleted allogeneic hematopoietic cell transplantation.

Reading the label with the study, this specimen's treatment or condition is: allogeneic hematopoietic cell transplantation with graft depleted of TCRalphabeta T cells and CD19 B cells. The transplant recipients were children given TCRalphabeta/CD19-depleted allogeneic hematopoietic cell grafts. This clonotype has a handful of counts. Its antigen target is currently unknown. One base away there is no much larger clone; base qualities are not given. General study outcomes and caveats: In some patients, the high TCRbeta diversity seen at day 60 was put down to recipient T cells and intrathymic progenitors that had survived conditioning. Apparently early alphabetaT-cell count recovery about two months after transplant reportedly relied on only several hundred rapidly expanded clones derived from non-depleted graft cells. Hyperexpanded clone frequencies declined over subsequent months; after one year, T-cell counts and TCRbeta diversity were mostly attributed to newly produced T cells.

The CDR3 has 15 amino acids, counting the end cysteine and phenylalanine. The kept DNA is CDR3 alone, 45 bases in frame from the first base. CDR1 and CDR2 were assigned from the germline V gene as SGHRS and YFSETQ. Relative to germline, V is missing 4 bases and J is missing 5 bases, with 9 bases of the junction outside any gene match. Receptors were amplified or captured by PCR. Sequencing relied on an Illumina HiSeq 2500. To normalize quantification of the TCRbeta repertoire, the TCR libraries were built with molecular barcoding that relied on unique molecular identifiers. Starting from the raw public reads, TCRdb applied fastp trimming at Q25, assembled clones with MiXCR and retained in-frame beta chains. Entries are consolidated by CDR3 protein sequence, retaining the most common genes and DNA. The sample includes approximately 200,000 distinct CDR3 sequences, with roughly 6% observed a single time. The ten largest clones take up 4.5% to 5.5% of the sample.

The sequence joins TRBV5-1 to TRBJ1-1; 9 middle bases align to TRBD1. This sequence originates from a girl under three years old with combined immunodeficiency, due to receive a stem cell transplant. The sample consisted of PBMCs, taken before TCRalphabeta/CD19-depleted stem cell transplant. The DNA sequence follows: TGCGCCAGCAGCGGTACAGGGGGCTTGGGGACTGAAGCTTTCTTT. The resulting protein is CASSGTGGLGTEAFF.